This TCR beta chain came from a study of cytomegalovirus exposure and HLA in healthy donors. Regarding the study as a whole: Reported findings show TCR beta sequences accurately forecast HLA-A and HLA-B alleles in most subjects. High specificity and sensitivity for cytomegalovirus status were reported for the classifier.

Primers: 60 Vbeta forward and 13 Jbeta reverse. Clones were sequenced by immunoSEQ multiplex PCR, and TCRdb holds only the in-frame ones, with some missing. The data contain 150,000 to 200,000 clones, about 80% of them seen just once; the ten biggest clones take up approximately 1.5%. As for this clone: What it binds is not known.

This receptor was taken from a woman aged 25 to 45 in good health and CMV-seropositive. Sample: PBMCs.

For the CDR3, the DNA is TGTGCCAGCAGTTTATCAGGGGGAATTTATGGCTACACCTTC. Its protein is CASSLSGGIYGYTF. This chain connects TRBV27 to TRBJ1-2; the D gene is possibly TRBD1 (6 bases). Germline-derived CDR1 and CDR2 are MNHEY and SMNVEV (reference sequence). CDR3 size: 14 residues. With 0 bases removed from V and 5 bases from J, the gap between germline ends came to 10 bases.